This entry lists 23 T cell receptor beta chains sequenced from one sample in a study of CD8 T cells in Susac syndrome. RNA was extracted with the RNeasy kit, and a quantity of roughly 0.5 to 1 ug was reverse transcribed using random hexamers. TCRdb analysed the immunoSEQ multiplex PCR reads with MiXCR anew, one entry per CDR3 protein. This repertoire shows 150,000 to 200,000 distinct CDR3 sequences, roughly 94% found once; its top ten account for about 0.086%. The sequencing sample was made of CD4+ T cells from PBMCs. The receptors stem from a human donor with multiple sclerosis.

This chain links TRBV6-1 with TRBJ2-6, with 12 positions matching TRBD1. V was pared by 7 bases and J by 4 bases, with 11 bases of the junction left unmatched. The CDR3 is made up of 18 amino acids. CDR1 and CDR2 (germline): MNHNS, SASEGT. The CDR3 bases are TGTGCCAGCACTAATCCGGGACAGGGGGCGTTAGGGGCCAACGTCCTGACTTTC. Residues: CASTNPGQGALGANVLTF.

V and J are TRBV3-1 and TRBJ2-7; 8 bases align to TRBD2. CDR3 length: 16 amino acids. With V trimmed by 7 bases and J by 2 bases, 13 bases remained unmatched. Germline V CDR1 and CDR2: LGHDT, YNNKEL (reference sequence). The CDR3 is CASTRQGVAGPYEQYF. CDR3 bases: TGTGCCAGCACGCGACAAGGGGTAGCGGGACCCTACGAGCAGTACTTC.

The gene calls are TRBV24-1 and TRBJ2-5; 7 bases match TRBD1. The germline gives CDR1 KGHDR, CDR2 SFDVKD. The ends lost 9 bases at V and 0 bases at J; junction bases unmatched: 3. The CDR3 totals 13 residues. The CDR3 coding sequence is TGTGCCACCGGACAGGCGAACCAAGAGACCCAGTACTTC. Its protein is CATGQANQETQYF.

The V call is TRBV3-1, the J call TRBJ2-3; a possible D gene is TRBD1 (5 bases). The CDR3 is 12 residues long. Germline loops: CDR1 LGHDT, CDR2 YNNKEL (reference sequence). The V gene lost 3 bases and the J gene lost 6 bases, with 7 bases spanning the gap. The CDR3 region has the DNA TGTGCCAGCAGCCACCCAGGGGATACGCAGTATTTT. This translates into CASSHPGDTQYF.

This chain uses TRBV19 with TRBJ1-5, with a weak D call TRBD1 (6 bases). Germline V lookup: CDR1 LNHDA, CDR2 SQIVND (reference sequence). This CDR3 has 17 residues. The germline V and J ends were trimmed by 3 bases and 5 bases, with 20 bases remaining between them. The CDR3 is CASSMNPGEGWYQPQHF. The CDR3 DNA reads TGTGCCAGTAGTATGAACCCAGGGGAAGGATGGTATCAGCCCCAGCATTTT.

This chain connects TRBV12-3 or TRBV12-4 to TRBJ1-1, with unresolved D. The V and J ends lost 5 bases and 2 bases respectively, with 9 bases between them. CDR3 length equals 13 residues. CDR3 in amino acids: CASSRRSNTEAFF. The CDR3 DNA is TGTGCCAGCAGTCGCCGATCCAACACTGAAGCTTTCTTT.

The count of this clonotype is one. The CDR3 is CASSLGSAARGEQYF. CDR3 coding DNA: TGTGCCAGCAGTTTAGGGTCGGCAGCCCGAGGGGAGCAGTACTTC. The chain links TRBV28 to TRBJ2-7; tentatively, D is TRBD2 (5 bases). Germline lookup yields CDR1 MDHEN and CDR2 SYDVKM. This CDR3 has 15 residues. Trimming cost V 2 bases and J 7 bases, with 18 bases left between them.

The V call is TRBV9, the J call TRBJ1-2; 7 bases align to TRBD1. Germline CDR1 SGDLS, CDR2 YYNGEE. This CDR3 has 15 residues. Trimming removed 0 bases from V and 4 bases from J; junction bases left unmatched: 6. The CDR3 coding sequence is TGTGCCAGCAGCGTAGGGGCAGGGGGAAGCTATGGCTACACCTTC. This encodes CASSVGAGGSYGYTF.

This chain connects TRBV7-9 to TRBJ2-7; D is undetermined. The CDR3 extends over 14 amino acids. V was clipped by 1 base and J by 3 bases, with 10 bases between them. The germline gives CDR1 SEHNR, CDR2 FQNEAQ (reference sequence). CDR3 nucleotides: TGTGCCAGCAGCTTAGAAGCGCAGAGCTACGAGCAGTACTTC. Amino acid sequence: CASSLEAQSYEQYF.

The V call is TRBV2, the J call TRBJ2-5; the D is unclear. The CDR3 extends over 10 amino acids. Germline lookup yields CDR1 SNHLY and CDR2 FYNNEI. Deletions cut 1 base from V and 7 bases from J, with 1 base between. The CDR3: CASSEVTQYF. The CDR3 nucleotides read TGTGCCAGCAGTGAAGTGACCCAGTACTTC. Combining the CDR3 with reference TRBV2 and TRBJ2-5 gives the whole variable domain EPEVTQTPSHQVTQMGQEVILRCVPISNHLYFYWYRQILGQKVEFLVSFYNNEISEKSEIFDDQFSVERPDGSNFTLKIRSTKLEDSAMYFCASSEVTQYFGPGTRLLVL.

V and J are TRBV20-1 and TRBJ2-1; D perhaps matches TRBD2 (7 bases). The germline V gene encodes CDR1 DFQATT and CDR2 SNEGSKA (reference sequence). The CDR3 has 12 residues. The V end was cut by 7 bases, the J end by 7 bases, with 14 bases between. CDR3 coding DNA: TGCAGTGGGGGGGGCCGGATAAATGAGCAGTTCTTC. Residues: CSGGGRINEQFF.

The chain is built from TRBV23-1 and TRBJ2-1, with no clear D. TRBV23-1 qualifies as an ORF whose function is uncertain. Trimming left V 0 bases short and J 9 bases short, with 3 bases between. The CDR3 consists of 11 residues. In DNA, the CDR3 is TGCGCCAGCAGTCAATCGTCTGAGCAGTTCTTC. It encodes CASSQSSEQFF.

This chain uses TRBV5-1 with TRBJ1-2; D is ambiguous. CDR3 length: 15 residues. With 0 bases removed from V and 8 bases from J, the gap between germline ends came to 17 bases. From germline, CDR1 is SGHRS and CDR2 YFSETQ. The CDR3 bases are TGCGCCAGCAGCTTGGACGGTTATCCTAGGAAGGGCTACACCTTC. As protein: CASSLDGYPRKGYTF.

V usage is TRBV7-2 and J usage is TRBJ1-1, with D possibly TRBD1 on 5 matching bases. V dropped 4 bases and J dropped 10 bases, with 16 bases sitting between them. This CDR3 is built from 13 residues. Germline values: CDR1 SGHTA, CDR2 FQGNSA. The CDR3: CASSSGQGLAAFF. The DNA of the CDR3 is TGTGCCAGCAGCTCGGGGCAGGGATTGGCAGCTTTCTTT.

The genes are TRBV15 and TRBJ2-7; a weak D match, TRBD2 (6 bases). The V gene lost 5 bases and the J gene lost 2 bases, with 13 bases spanning the gap. The CDR3 is 14 residues long. Germline V gives CDR1 LNHNV, CDR2 YYDKDF (reference sequence). The CDR3 DNA follows: TGTGCCACCAGCGGTTTGGGACTGCCCTACGAGCAGTACTTC. It is translated as CATSGLGLPYEQYF. The full variable domain, with the rest looked up from reference TRBV15 and TRBJ2-7, is DAMVIQNPRYQVTQFGKPVTLSCSQTLNHNVMYWYQQKSSQAPKLLFHYYDKDFNNEADTPDNFQSRRPNTSFCFLDIRSPGLGDTAMYLCATSGLGLPYEQYFGPGTRLTVT.

The chain couples TRBV14 to TRBJ2-6; D is undetermined. CDR1 SGHDN and CDR2 FVKESK come from the germline V gene. There are 15 residues in the CDR3. The germline V and J ends were trimmed by 4 bases and 4 bases, with 11 bases remaining between them. The CDR3 coding sequence is TGTGCCAGCAGCCTTCTCGTTTCGGGGGCCAACGTCCTGACTTTC. This codes for CASSLLVSGANVLTF.

The sample holds one count of this clonotype. The gene calls are TRBV7-8 and TRBJ2-1, with TRBD2 matching over 12 bases. The CDR3 is 16 residues long. Trimming cost V 5 bases and J 7 bases; bases outside gene matches: 9. Per the germline V gene, CDR1 is SGHVS and CDR2 is FQNEAQ. The CDR3 DNA reads TGTGCCAGCAGCCCCACTACTAGCGGGAGGAGGAATGAGCAGTTCTTC. Translation gives CASSPTTSGRRNEQFF.

The rearrangement uses TRBV15 and TRBJ2-7, with D tentatively TRBD2 (5 bases). The CDR3 consists of 15 residues. V dropped 8 bases and J dropped 1 base, with 18 bases sitting between them. Germline V CDR1 and CDR2: LNHNV, YYDKDF (reference sequence). As DNA, the CDR3 is TGTGCCACCGCTCCTCTAGCTTTGGGATCCTACGAGCAGTACTTC. Protein sequence: CATAPLALGSYEQYF.

The chain has TRBV20-1 and TRBJ1-4, with a tentative D call TRBD1 (5 bases). The CDR3 runs 12 residues. The germline gives CDR1 DFQATT, CDR2 SNEGSKA (reference sequence). V was pared by 5 bases and J by 11 bases, with 15 bases between. The CDR3 coding sequence is TGCAGTGCTCCGGAACAGGAGGGGAAACTGTTTTTT. This gives the protein CSAPEQEGKLFF.

This clonotype has just one count. The chain couples TRBV24-1 to TRBJ1-5; D is ambiguous. V shed 7 bases and J shed 5 bases, with 20 bases lying between them. The CDR3 runs 16 residues. Looked up from germline, CDR1 is KGHDR and CDR2 is SFDVKD. CDR3 residues: CATSPTPHSDDQPQHF. The DNA for the CDR3 is TGTGCCACCAGCCCCACCCCTCACAGTGATGATCAGCCCCAGCATTTT.

The rearrangement links TRBV30 to TRBJ2-7; tentatively, D is TRBD1 (5 bases). V lost 2 bases and J lost 3, with 5 bases in between. This CDR3 has 11 amino acids. From germline, CDR1 is GTSNPN and CDR2 SVGIG (reference sequence). The CDR3 DNA reads as TGTGCCTGGAGTCAGGGCTACGAGCAGTACTTC. Protein sequence: CAWSQGYEQYF. The full variable domain, rest sourced from reference TRBV30 and TRBJ2-7, is SQTIHQWPATLVQPVGSPLSLECTVEGTSNPNLYWYRQAAGRGLQLLFYSVGIGQISSEVPQNLSASRPQDRQFILSSKKLLLSDSGFYLCAWSQGYEQYFGPGTRLTVT.

The V gene is TRBV2, the J gene TRBJ2-2, with D tentatively TRBD1 (5 bases). This CDR3 has 14 amino acids. The germline V gene has CDR1 SNHLY and CDR2 FYNNEI. Trimming took off 3 bases at V and 6 bases at J, with 11 bases between the two ends. The CDR3 protein is CASSDARVAGELFF. CDR3 bases: TGTGCCAGCAGTGACGCCAGGGTTGCCGGGGAGCTGTTTTTT.

This sequence joins TRBV27 and TRBJ2-7; TRBD2 aligns across 8 bases. This CDR3 contains 18 residues. V was clipped by 6 bases and J by 6 bases; unmatched bases: 22. Germline CDR1 MNHEY, CDR2 SMNVEV (reference sequence). CDR3 residues: CASSHFPPRKSGSSEQYF. The DNA for the CDR3 is TGTGCCAGCAGCCATTTCCCTCCTCGTAAAAGCGGGAGCTCCGAGCAGTACTTC.